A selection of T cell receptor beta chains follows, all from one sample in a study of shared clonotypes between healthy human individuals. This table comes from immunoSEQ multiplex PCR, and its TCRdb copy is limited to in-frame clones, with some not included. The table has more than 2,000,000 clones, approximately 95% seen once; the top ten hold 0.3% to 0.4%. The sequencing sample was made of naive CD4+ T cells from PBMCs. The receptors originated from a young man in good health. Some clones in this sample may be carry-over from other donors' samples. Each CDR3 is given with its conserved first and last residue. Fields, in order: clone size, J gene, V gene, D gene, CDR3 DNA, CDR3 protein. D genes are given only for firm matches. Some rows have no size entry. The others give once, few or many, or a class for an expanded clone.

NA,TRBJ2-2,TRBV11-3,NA,TGTGCCAGCAGCTTGGTCCAATGGGGGCTCGGGACCGGGGAGCTGTTTTTT,CASSLVQWGLGTGELFF
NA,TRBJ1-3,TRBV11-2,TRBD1,TGTGCCAGCAGCTCACAGGGGGCTGGAAACACCATATATTTT,CASSSQGAGNTIYF
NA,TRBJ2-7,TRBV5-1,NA,TGCGCCAGCAGCTTGTTATCCGGTCGTTCTTACGAGCAGTACTTC,CASSLLSGRSYEQYF
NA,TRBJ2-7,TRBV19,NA,TGTGCCAGTAGTATTTGGTCTGGCGGACGCGGAGCTAAATACGAGCAGTACTTC,CASSIWSGGRGAKYEQYF
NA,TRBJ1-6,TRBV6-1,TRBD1,TGTGCCAGCAGTGAAGGGGACAGGGGGGACTATAATTCACCCCTCCACTTT,CASSEGDRGDYNSPLHF
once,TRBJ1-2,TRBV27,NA,TGTGCCAGCAGTTTCGCGCCCCCGGGAGGCTACACCTTC,CASSFAPPGGYTF
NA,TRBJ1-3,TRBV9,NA,TGTGCCAGCAGCGCGTTATCCGGAAACACCATATATTTT,CASSALSGNTIYF
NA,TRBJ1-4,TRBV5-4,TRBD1,TGTGCCAGCAGCTTGGGGGACAGGGGGACTGAAAAACTGTTTTTT,CASSLGDRGTEKLFF
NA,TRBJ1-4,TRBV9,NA,TGTGCCAGCAGCGTGGAGGGGGTTTGGGCTAATGAAAAACTGTTTTTT,CASSVEGVWANEKLFF
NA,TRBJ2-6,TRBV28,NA,TGTGCCAGCAGTTTATCGCACTCTGGGGCCAACGTCCTGACTTTC,CASSLSHSGANVLTF
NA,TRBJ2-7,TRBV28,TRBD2,TGTGCCAGCAGTGTCTCTAGCGGGAAGGTGAGAGAGCAGTACTTC,CASSVSSGKVREQYF